This TCR beta chain was observed in a study of B cell selection in AIRE deficiency. V was cut by 0 bases and J by 2 bases, with 10 bases left in between. The CDR3 totals 15 residues. Germline V gene data show CDR1 as SGDLS and CDR2 as YYNGEE. Conventional CD4 T cells were sorted as CD4+CD127+ cells. This clone was seen just once. Assay: immunoSEQ multiplex PCR; the TCRdb copy retains only in-frame clones and omits some. Here the sample spans under 30,000 clones, less than 97% being singletons. V is TRBV9 and J is TRBJ2-3; D is ambiguous. The TCR comes from a human donor in good health. Material for sequencing was CD4+CD127+ conventional T cells sorted from PBMCs. CDR3 region: CASSVVGFPTDTQYF. The CDR3 bases are TGTGCCAGCAGCGTAGTGGGGTTCCCCACAGATACGCAGTATTTT.